This T cell receptor beta chain was sequenced for a study of cytomegalovirus exposure and HLA in healthy donors. Turning to the study itself: The same platform was used for the 100 to 150 validation repertoires as for the roughly 700 first-cohort repertoires, as reported in a later analysis.

Separation from the roughly 670-subject first cohort characterized the approximately 120-subject validation cohort, to which the donors belonged. Whole-study findings and limits: CMV antigen specificity was confirmed in vitro for three CMV-associated chains. It was 150 or so TCR beta chains that were listed as cytomegalovirus-associated.

Produced via immunoSEQ multiplex PCR; TCRdb's table is partial and in-frame only. The sample contains around 350,000 clones, more than 80% of which appear only once. The table lists this clone with a few counts. What it binds is not known. Germline CDR1 reads GTSNPN; CDR2 reads SVGIG (reference sequence). The CDR3 loop spans 12 amino acids. Unmatched junction bases numbered 0, after V lost 4 bases and J lost 1 base. The TCR comes from a woman between 18 and 30 years old in good health and CMV-seronegative. Material: PBMCs. The chain has TRBV30 and TRBJ2-5, with TRBD2 matching over 7 bases. DNA for the CDR3: TGTGCCTGGACTAGCGGCCAAGAGACCCAGTACTTC. Its protein product is CAWTSGQETQYF. The full variable domain, rest sourced from reference TRBV30 and TRBJ2-5, is SQTIHQWPATLVQPVGSPLSLECTVEGTSNPNLYWYRQAAGRGLQLLFYSVGIGQISSEVPQNLSASRPQDRQFILSSKKLLLSDSGFYLCAWTSGQETQYFGPGTRLLVL.